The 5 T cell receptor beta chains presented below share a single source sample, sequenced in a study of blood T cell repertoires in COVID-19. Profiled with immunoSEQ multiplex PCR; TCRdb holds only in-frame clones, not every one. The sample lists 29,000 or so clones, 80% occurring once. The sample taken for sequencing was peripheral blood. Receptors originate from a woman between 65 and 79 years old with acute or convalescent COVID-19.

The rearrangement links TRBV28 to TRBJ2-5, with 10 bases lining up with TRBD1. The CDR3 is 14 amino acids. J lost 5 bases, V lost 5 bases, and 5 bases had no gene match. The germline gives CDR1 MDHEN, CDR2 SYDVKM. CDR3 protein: CASSGQGGWETQYF. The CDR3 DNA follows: TGTGCCAGCAGTGGACAGGGGGGGTGGGAGACCCAGTACTTC.

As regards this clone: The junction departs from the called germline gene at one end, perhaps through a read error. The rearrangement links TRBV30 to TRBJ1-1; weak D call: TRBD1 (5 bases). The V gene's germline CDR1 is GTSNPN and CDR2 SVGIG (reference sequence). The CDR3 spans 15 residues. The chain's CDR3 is CTWSKGQREWTEAFF. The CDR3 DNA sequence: TGTACCTGGAGTAAGGGGCAAAGGGAATGGACTGAAGCTTTCTTT.

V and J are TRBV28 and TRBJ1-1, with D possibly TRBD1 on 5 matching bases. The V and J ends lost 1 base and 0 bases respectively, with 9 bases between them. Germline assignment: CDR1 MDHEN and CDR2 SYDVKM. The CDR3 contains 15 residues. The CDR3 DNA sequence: TGTGCCAGCAGTTTATTGGGGGGGATGAACACTGAAGCTTTCTTT. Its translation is CASSLLGGMNTEAFF.

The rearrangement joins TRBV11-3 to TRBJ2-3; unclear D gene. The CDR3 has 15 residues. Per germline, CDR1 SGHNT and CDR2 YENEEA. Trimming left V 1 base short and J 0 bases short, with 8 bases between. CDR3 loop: CASSLGETSTDTQYF. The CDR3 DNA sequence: TGTGCCAGCAGCTTAGGTGAAACTAGCACAGATACGCAGTATTTT. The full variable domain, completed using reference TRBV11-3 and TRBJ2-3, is EAGVVQSPRYKIIEKKQPVAFWCNPISGHNTLYWYLQNLGQGPELLIRYENEEAVDDSQLPKDRFSAERLKGVDSTLKIQPAELGDSAVYLCASSLGETSTDTQYFGPGTRLTVL.

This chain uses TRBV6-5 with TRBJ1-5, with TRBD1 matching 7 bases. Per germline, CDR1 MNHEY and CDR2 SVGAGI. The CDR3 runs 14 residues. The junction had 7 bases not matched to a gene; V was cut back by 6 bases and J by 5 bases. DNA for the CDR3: TGTGCCAGCAGCAGACAGGGACCCGATCAGCCCCAGCATTTT. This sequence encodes CASSRQGPDQPQHF.